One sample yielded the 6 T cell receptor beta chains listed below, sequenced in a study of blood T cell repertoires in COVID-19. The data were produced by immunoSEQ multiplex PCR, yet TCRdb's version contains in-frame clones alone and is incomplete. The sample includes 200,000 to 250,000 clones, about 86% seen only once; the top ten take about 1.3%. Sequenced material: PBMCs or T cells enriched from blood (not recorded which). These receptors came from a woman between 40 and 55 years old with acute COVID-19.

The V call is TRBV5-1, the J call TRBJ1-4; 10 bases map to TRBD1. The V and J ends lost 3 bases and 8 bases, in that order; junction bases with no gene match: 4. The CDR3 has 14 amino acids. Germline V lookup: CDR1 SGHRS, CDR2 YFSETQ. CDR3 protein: CASSSGTGVEKLFF. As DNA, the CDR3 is TGCGCCAGCAGCTCCGGGACAGGGGTAGAAAAACTGTTTTTT.

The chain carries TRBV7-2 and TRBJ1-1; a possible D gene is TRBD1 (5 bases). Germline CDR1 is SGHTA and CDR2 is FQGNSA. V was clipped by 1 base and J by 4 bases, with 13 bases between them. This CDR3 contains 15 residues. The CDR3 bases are TGTGCCAGCAGCTTAGTGGTTTCTGGGGCCACTGAAGCTTTCTTT. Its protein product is CASSLVVSGATEAFF.

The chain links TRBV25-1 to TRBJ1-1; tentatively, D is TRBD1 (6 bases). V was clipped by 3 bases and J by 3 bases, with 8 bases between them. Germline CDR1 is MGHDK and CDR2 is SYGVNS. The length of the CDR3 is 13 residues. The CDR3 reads CASSETGHTEAFF. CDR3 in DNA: TGTGCCAGCAGTGAGACAGGCCACACTGAAGCTTTCTTT.

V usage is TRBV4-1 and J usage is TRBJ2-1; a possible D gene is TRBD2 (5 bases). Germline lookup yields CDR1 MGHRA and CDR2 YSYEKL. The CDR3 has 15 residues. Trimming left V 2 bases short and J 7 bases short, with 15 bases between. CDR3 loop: CASSQPRERANEQFF. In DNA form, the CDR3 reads TGCGCCAGCAGCCAACCCCGCGAGAGGGCGAATGAGCAGTTCTTC.

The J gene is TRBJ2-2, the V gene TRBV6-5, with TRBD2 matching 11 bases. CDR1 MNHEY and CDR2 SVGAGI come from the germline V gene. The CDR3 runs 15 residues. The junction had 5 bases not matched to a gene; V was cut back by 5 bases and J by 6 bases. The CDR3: CASSTSGSVAGELFF. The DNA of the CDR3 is TGTGCCAGCAGTACTAGCGGGAGTGTGGCCGGGGAGCTGTTTTTT.

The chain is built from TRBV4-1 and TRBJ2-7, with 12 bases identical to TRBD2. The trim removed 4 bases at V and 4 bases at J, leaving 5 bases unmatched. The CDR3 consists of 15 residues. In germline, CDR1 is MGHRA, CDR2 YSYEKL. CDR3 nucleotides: TGCGCCAGCAGCCTATTGACTAGCGGGGGATACGAGCAGTACTTC. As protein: CASSLLTSGGYEQYF.